What follows are 9 T cell receptor beta chains derived from one specimen sequenced in a study of blood T cell repertoires in COVID-19. Profiling relied on immunoSEQ multiplex PCR, and the TCRdb table lists in-frame clones only, not all of them. The sample lists approximately 94,000 clones; around four fifths were seen once. Sequences were obtained from peripheral blood. The receptors were sampled from a middle-aged man with active or convalescent COVID-19.

The chain uses TRBV19 and TRBJ1-2; no definite D call. Germline CDR1 and CDR2: LNHDA and SQIVND (reference sequence). CDR3 length: 12 residues. V was pared by 9 bases and J by 9 bases, with 17 bases between. This CDR3 reads CASKADGGRYTF. CDR3 coding DNA: TGTGCCAGCAAAGCGGACGGAGGGCGCTACACCTTC.

The CDR3: CASSLDRGNYGYTF. The CDR3 nucleotides read TGTGCCAGCAGTCTTGACAGGGGTAACTATGGCTACACCTTC. V is TRBV28 and J is TRBJ1-2; 8 positions agree with TRBD1. The CDR3 loop spans 14 amino acids. Looked up from germline, CDR1 is MDHEN and CDR2 is SYDVKM. V trimming: 5 bases; J trimming: 1 base; junction bases outside the gene matches: 3.

The chain is built from TRBV30 and TRBJ2-1; no clear D gene. The CDR3 is made up of 13 amino acids. Germline loops: CDR1 GTSNPN, CDR2 SVGIG (reference sequence). Trimming cost V 5 bases and J 0 bases, with 8 bases left between them. The CDR3 DNA follows: TGTGCCTGGGCAAGGAGCTCCTACAATGAGCAGTTCTTC. Translating gives CAWARSSYNEQFF.

The chain combines TRBV27 with TRBJ2-7, with 13 bases lining up with TRBD2. Per the germline V gene, CDR1 is MNHEY and CDR2 is SMNVEV (reference sequence). The V and J ends lost 4 bases and 4 bases, in that order; junction bases with no gene match: 4. CDR3 length: 15 amino acids. The CDR3 loop is CASSSGTSGVYEQYF. As DNA, the CDR3 is TGTGCCAGCAGTTCGGGGACTAGCGGGGTTTACGAGCAGTACTTC.

V is TRBV27 and J is TRBJ2-7; D is possibly TRBD1 (5 bases). CDR1 MNHEY and CDR2 SMNVEV come from the germline V gene (reference sequence). The length of the CDR3 is 15 residues. V lost 2 bases and J 2 bases, leaving 13 bases between the germline ends. For the CDR3, the DNA is TGTGCCAGCAGTTTAGGGGCAGGGTCGACCTACGAGCAGTACTTC. This sequence encodes CASSLGAGSTYEQYF.

This CDR3 is CASSHRDSNEKLFF. The CDR3, as DNA: TGTGCCAGCAGCCACCGGGACAGTAATGAAAAACTGTTTTTT. J is TRBJ1-4 and V is TRBV3-1 (or the pseudogene TRBV3-2); TRBD1 matches 7 bases. CDR3 length equals 14 residues. Germline V gene sequence: CDR1 LGHDT, CDR2 YNNKEL (reference sequence). The J segment lost 4 bases and the V segment lost 3 bases, leaving 2 bases of the junction unmatched.

This clone has just one count. The rearrangement joins TRBV2 to TRBJ1-6; no definite D call. V was pared by 10 bases and J by 7 bases, with 11 bases between. This CDR3 comprises 12 residues. Germline V gene lookup returns CDR1 SNHLY and CDR2 FYNNEI. Here the CDR3 DNA reads TGTGCCACATTACTCGGGAATTCACCCCTCCACTTT. Translated, it gives CATLLGNSPLHF.

This clone turned up a few times. The rearrangement joins TRBV4-1 to TRBJ1-1; weak D call: TRBD1 (5 bases). Trimming shortened V by 0 bases and J by 3 bases, and 11 bases separated the two germline ends. The CDR3 runs 15 residues. CDR1 and CDR2 from the germline V gene are MGHRA and YSYEKL. CDR3 residues: CASSQEVQGYTEAFF. DNA for the CDR3: TGCGCCAGCAGCCAAGAGGTGCAGGGATACACTGAAGCTTTCTTT.

The V call is TRBV7-9, the J call TRBJ2-3, with D possibly TRBD2 on 5 matching bases. V lost 7 bases and J 2 bases, leaving 13 bases between the germline ends. Germline assignment: CDR1 SEHNR and CDR2 FQNEAQ (reference sequence). The CDR3 covers 14 residues. The CDR3 is CASMRALATDTQYF. As DNA, the CDR3 is TGTGCCAGCATGCGGGCTCTTGCCACAGATACGCAGTATTTT.